This TCR beta chain came from a study of T cell responses to AZD1222 COVID-19 vaccine. Assay used: immunoSEQ multiplex PCR; TCRdb lists only in-frame clones, some missing. The sample has under 150,000 clones, nearly 95% seen once; the top ten hold 3% to 4.5%. As to this clone: Its matching antigen is unknown.

Trimming left V 2 bases short and J 0 bases short, with 11 bases between. The CDR3 loop spans 15 amino acids. Per the germline V gene, CDR1 is SGHRS and CDR2 is YFSETQ. Study-wide findings and caveats: Females outnumbered males among donors, who were mostly white British; clonal diversity was possibly underestimated. Repertoires were collected only later (after the peak T cell response had occurred). Dominant at 160-218 and 743-854, vaccine-associated CD4 TCRs also spanned spike. The reported proportion of spike-specific TCRs targeting unmutated variant regions was nearly half.

The V and J genes are TRBV5-1 and TRBJ1-1; D perhaps matches TRBD1 (6 bases). The specimen comprised peripheral blood, sampled 28 days after the second AZD1222 dose. The clonotype comes from an adult who received the AZD1222 COVID-19 vaccine. CDR3 sequence: CASSFTGYMNTEAFF. DNA for the CDR3: TGCGCCAGCAGCTTTACAGGGTATATGAACACTGAAGCTTTCTTT.